These 30 T cell receptor beta chains were sequenced from one sample in a study of monozygotic twins with inflammatory bowel disease. TCRdb reanalyzed the 5' RACE reads and collapses them to one entry per CDR3 protein, without DNA. Its table lists around 190,000 distinct CDR3 sequences. The sample comprised blood. Receptors were obtained from a human donor with ulcerative colitis or Crohn's disease, or a healthy co-twin of an affected twin (not recorded which).

The chain combines TRBV6-5 with TRBJ1-2. The CDR3 extends over 16 amino acids. The germline CDR1 and CDR2 sequences are MNHEY and SVGAGI. CDR3 residues: CASSYSTREANYGYTF.

This chain uses TRBV27 with TRBJ1-2; no DNA is available, so the TRBD1 call from TCRdb remains unchecked. The CDR3 runs to 13 residues. Looked up from germline, CDR1 is MNHEY and CDR2 is SMNVEV (reference sequence). The CDR3 spells CASSSGQGDGYTF.

The chain uses TRBV5-1 and TRBJ2-5; TCRdb names TRBD1, which stays unverified in the absence of DNA. This CDR3 is built from 14 residues. Germline CDR1 is SGHRS and CDR2 is YFSETQ. CDR3 protein: CASSQTGGLETQYF.

The chain recombines TRBV5-5 with TRBJ2-1. This CDR3 spans 13 amino acids. Germline CDR1 SGHKS, CDR2 YYEKEE (reference sequence). CDR3 amino acids: CASSLEQINEQFF.

This chain's CDR3 is CASSFSGLMSGANVLTF. The V gene is TRBV5-5, the J gene TRBJ2-6; as DNA is missing, the TRBD1 call by TCRdb cannot be tested. In germline, CDR1 is SGHKS, CDR2 YYEKEE (reference sequence). CDR3 length: 17 amino acids.

The chain is built from TRBV5-6 and TRBJ1-5; absent DNA, TCRdb's TRBD1 call cannot be checked. The CDR3 covers 17 residues. Looked up from germline, CDR1 is SGHDT and CDR2 is YYEEEE. The CDR3 reads CASSLRGWGQGDQPQHF.

The genes are TRBV5-1 and TRBJ2-5; TCRdb outputs TRBD2, but without DNA this stays unchecked. Germline CDR1 reads SGHRS; CDR2 reads YFSETQ. The CDR3 runs 14 residues. The CDR3 is CASSKGTRGETQYF.

The gene calls are TRBV20-1 and TRBJ1-6. This CDR3 is built from 18 residues. Germline-derived CDR1 and CDR2 are DFQATT and SNEGSKA (reference sequence). Here the CDR3 reads CSARDGWRGADLNSPLHF.

This chain links TRBV11-3 with TRBJ2-7; the D call from TCRdb, TRBD1, cannot be confirmed without DNA. This CDR3 spans 16 amino acids. Germline V gives CDR1 SGHNT, CDR2 YENEEA. This CDR3 is CASSLDSRQGPGEQYF.

The rearrangement joins TRBV7-2 to TRBJ2-7; the TCRdb call, TRBD1, lacks DNA for checking. The CDR3 contains 16 residues. CDR1 and CDR2 (germline): SGHTA, FQGNSA. The CDR3 sequence is CASSITGTVSSYEQYF.

The chain is built from TRBV24-1 and TRBJ2-5; TCRdb selects TRBD2, and the lack of DNA leaves this call unchecked. Germline-derived CDR1 and CDR2 are KGHDR and SFDVKD. The CDR3 sequence is 15 residues long. The chain's CDR3 is CATSAITGLQETQYF.

The chain combines TRBV27 with TRBJ2-1; TCRdb reports TRBD1, a call that lacks DNA to check it against. This CDR3 is built from 12 residues. The germline gives CDR1 MNHEY, CDR2 SMNVEV (reference sequence). CDR3 amino acids: CASRLRGDEQFF.

The V gene is TRBV20-1, the J gene TRBJ1-2; the TRBD1 assignment by TCRdb is unverifiable without DNA. The CDR3 sequence is 15 residues long. CDR1 is DFQATT, CDR2 SNEGSKA, per germline (reference sequence). The CDR3: CSASHRGASSYGYTF.

The chain is built from TRBV5-1 and TRBJ2-5; TCRdb outputs TRBD1, but without DNA this stays unchecked. The germline V gene has CDR1 SGHRS and CDR2 YFSETQ. The CDR3 is made up of 13 amino acids. CDR3 sequence reads: CASSRVSDETQYF.

The rearrangement uses TRBV5-4 and TRBJ1-1; absent DNA, TCRdb's TRBD1 call cannot be checked. This CDR3 has 15 amino acids. Germline loops: CDR1 SGHNT, CDR2 YYREEE (reference sequence). The CDR3: CASSFRGQGTPEAFF.

The chain carries TRBV18 and TRBJ1-1. CDR1 is KGHSH, CDR2 LQKENI, per germline. The CDR3 covers 14 residues. The CDR3 sequence is CASSPNGENTEAFF.

The V gene is TRBV7-2, the J gene TRBJ2-5. The germline CDR1 and CDR2 sequences are SGHTA and FQGNSA. CDR3 size: 11 residues. The CDR3 protein is CASSIEETQYF.

The J gene is TRBJ2-1, the V gene TRBV15. CDR3 length equals 16 residues. From germline, CDR1 is LNHNV and CDR2 YYDKDF (reference sequence). CDR3 residues: CATSRDLGYTYNEQFF. Full variable domain (remainder filled in from reference TRBV15 and TRBJ2-1): DAMVIQNPRYQVTQFGKPVTLSCSQTLNHNVMYWYQQKSSQAPKLLFHYYDKDFNNEADTPDNFQSRRPNTSFCFLDIRSPGLGDTAMYLCATSRDLGYTYNEQFFGPGTRLTVL.

The chain uses TRBV20-1 and TRBJ1-4; there is no DNA to check the TCRdb D call of TRBD1. This CDR3 is built from 13 residues. Germline CDR1 is DFQATT and CDR2 is SNEGSKA (reference sequence). CDR3 loop: CSARQGTSEKLFF.

This CDR3 is CASSLELGNYGYTF. The J gene is TRBJ1-2, the V gene TRBV5-1. Germline-derived CDR1 and CDR2 are SGHRS and YFSETQ. The CDR3 spans 14 residues.

This sequence joins TRBV10-3 and TRBJ2-1; the TCRdb D gene call, TRBD2, has no DNA to confirm it. The length of the CDR3 is 13 residues. Per germline, CDR1 ENHRY and CDR2 SYGVKD. The CDR3 loop reads CATSGRGNNEQFF.

The genes are TRBV5-6 and TRBJ2-3; checking the TCRdb D call of TRBD1 is not possible without DNA. The V gene's germline CDR1 is SGHDT and CDR2 YYEEEE. The CDR3 loop spans 16 amino acids. CDR3 in amino acids: CASSLIGDPITDTQYF.

V is TRBV5-1 and J is TRBJ2-3; TCRdb's D call of TRBD1 is untestable without DNA. Germline V gene data show CDR1 as SGHRS and CDR2 as YFSETQ. The CDR3 has 15 residues. The CDR3 is CASSRRDRDTDTQYF. Using reference TRBV5-1 and TRBJ2-3 for the parts outside the CDR3, the full variable domain is KAGVTQTPRYLIKTRGQQVTLSCSPISGHRSVSWYQQTPGQGLQFLFEYFSETQRNKGNFPGRFSGRQFSNSRSEMNVSTLELGDSALYLCASSRRDRDTDTQYFGPGTRLTVL.

The V and J genes are TRBV6-1 and TRBJ2-1; the TCRdb D gene call, TRBD1, has no DNA to confirm it. CDR1 is MNHNS and CDR2 is SASEGT in the germline V gene. The CDR3 is made up of 15 amino acids. CDR3 region: CASSLAGGEYNEQFF.

The V call is TRBV14, the J call TRBJ2-3. The germline V gene encodes CDR1 SGHDN and CDR2 FVKESK. The length of the CDR3 is 13 residues. The CDR3 protein is CASSRSIPDTQYF.

The J gene is TRBJ2-7, the V gene TRBV12-3 or TRBV12-4; TCRdb calls TRBD2, which cannot be checked without DNA. The CDR3 extends over 16 amino acids. CDR3 loop: CASSFAGRMLGYEQYF.

This chain links TRBV19 with TRBJ2-1; the TCRdb D gene call, TRBD2, has no DNA to confirm it. This CDR3 comprises 13 residues. The germline V gene has CDR1 LNHDA and CDR2 SQIVND (reference sequence). The CDR3 sequence: CASRSAGGNEQFF.

The chain joins TRBV7-9 to TRBJ1-5. The CDR3 runs 12 residues. Germline V gives CDR1 SEHNR, CDR2 FQNEAQ (reference sequence). CDR3 sequence reads: CASSPQDQPQHF.

The chain joins TRBV12-3 or TRBV12-4 to TRBJ1-2; TCRdb proposes TRBD1, but this gene call is untestable without DNA. CDR3 length: 14 residues. CDR3: CASSSFGTGFGYTF.

V gene TRBV10-2 combines with J gene TRBJ2-1; the D call from TCRdb, TRBD2, cannot be confirmed without DNA. There are 15 residues in the CDR3. Germline-derived CDR1 and CDR2 are WSHSY and SAAADI. CDR3 amino acids: CASRTSGGNYNEQFF.